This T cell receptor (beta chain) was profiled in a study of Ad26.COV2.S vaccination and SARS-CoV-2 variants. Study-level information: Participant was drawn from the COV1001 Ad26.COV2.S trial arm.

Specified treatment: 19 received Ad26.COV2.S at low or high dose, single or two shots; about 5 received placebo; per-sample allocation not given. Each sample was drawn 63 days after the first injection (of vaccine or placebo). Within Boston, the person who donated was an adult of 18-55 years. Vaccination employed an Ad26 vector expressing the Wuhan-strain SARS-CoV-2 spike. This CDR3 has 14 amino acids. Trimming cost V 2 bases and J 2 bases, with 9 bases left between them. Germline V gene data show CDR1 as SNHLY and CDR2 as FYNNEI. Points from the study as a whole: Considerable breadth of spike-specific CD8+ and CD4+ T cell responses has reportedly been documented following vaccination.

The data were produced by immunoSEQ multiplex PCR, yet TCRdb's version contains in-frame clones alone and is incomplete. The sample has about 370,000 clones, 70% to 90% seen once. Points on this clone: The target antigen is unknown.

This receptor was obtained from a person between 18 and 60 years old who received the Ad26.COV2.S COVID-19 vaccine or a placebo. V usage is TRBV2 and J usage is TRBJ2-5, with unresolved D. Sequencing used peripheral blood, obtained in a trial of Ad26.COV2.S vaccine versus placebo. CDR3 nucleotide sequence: TGTGCCAGCAGTGAACACCGGTTACAAGAGACCCAGTACTTC. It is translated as CASSEHRLQETQYF. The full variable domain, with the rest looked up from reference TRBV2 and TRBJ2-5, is EPEVTQTPSHQVTQMGQEVILRCVPISNHLYFYWYRQILGQKVEFLVSFYNNEISEKSEIFDDQFSVERPDGSNFTLKIRSTKLEDSAMYFCASSEHRLQETQYFGPGTRLLVL.